The clone carrying this T cell receptor beta chain was seen a single time. Amplification yielded TCR beta CDR3 regions, with RNA transcripts as the source. Researchers ran a first-round RT-PCR on the TCR CDR3 using the HTBI primer set. In TCRdb, the multiplex PCR reads were re-called with MiXCR into one record per CDR3 protein. The sample consists of hundreds of thousands of distinct CDR3 sequences, roughly 15% of them appearing once. The sample belongs to a study of T cells in Graves' hyperthyroidism and ophthalmopathy. Each ophthalmopathy patient scored at least 3 on the Clinical Activity Score and at least 4 on NOSPECS grade, with duration under 3 months. Those patients with uncontrolled infection, other autoimmune disease, pregnancy or lactation were excluded. Together with thyroid ultrasound, orbital computed tomography, serum thyroxine and TRAb, clinical symptoms were used for diagnoses. Using around 10 ml of fresh peripheral blood, PBMCs were prepared.

Trimming removed 5 bases at V and 3 bases at J, with 10 bases between. This CDR3 is built from 13 residues. This sequence originates from a woman between 35 and 50 years old with Graves' ophthalmopathy. This chain joins TRBV12-3 or TRBV12-4 and TRBJ1-2; D is possibly TRBD1 (5 bases). Sample: blood. The CDR3 here is CASSRDVDYGYTF. CDR3 coding DNA: TGTGCCAGCAGTCGGGACGTCGACTATGGCTACACCTTC.